This T cell receptor beta chain was identified in a study of vaccination and CD4 T cells after COVID-19. Study background: Collection of post-vaccine samples followed dose two by a median roughly 72 days, spanning a range of 14 to 241. General observations from the study: A median of approximately 88% of reactive clones, in convalescent patients, became evident only post-vaccination.

The Oncomine TCR Beta short-read assay was what sequenced the DNA obtained from cultured CD4+ T cells. TCRdb ran MiXCR on the PCR reads and lists one entry per CDR3 protein. The sample yields about 7,000 distinct CDR3 sequences, approximately 24% seen once. This clonotype is judged medium-sized. Its antigen is not identified. As for treatment: approximately 11-day PBMC culture with coronavirus spike peptide pools or control peptides (ViraFEST assay). ViraFEST sequenced TCRs after peptide-pool expansion of antigen-specific T cells. Negative selection enriched CD4+ T cells from cultures at 9 to 10 days. Germline-derived CDR1 and CDR2 are DFQATT and SNEGSKA (reference sequence). The CDR3 contains 15 residues. V trimming: 6 bases; J trimming: 0 bases; junction bases outside the gene matches: 7.

The chain combines TRBV20-1 with TRBJ2-5, with 10 bases fitting TRBD2. The sequence derives from a human donor who had recovered from COVID-19. Sequenced here: CD4+ T cells from blood, cultured in vitro, sampled after SARS-CoV-2 vaccination. CDR3 region: CSARTSGAYQETQYF. The DNA for the CDR3 is TGCAGTGCCCGTACTAGCGGGGCCTACCAAGAGACCCAGTACTTC.